These 10 T cell receptor beta chains share one sample of origin, sequenced in a study of blood T cell repertoires in COVID-19. Clones were read by immunoSEQ multiplex PCR, and TCRdb kept only the in-frame ones, dropping some. The table lists about 240,000 clones, roughly four fifths of them singletons, with roughly 3.2% in the top ten. Sample: peripheral blood. The receptors here all came from a woman aged 18 to 35 with acute or convalescent COVID-19.

The sample holds one count of this clone. The gene calls are TRBV5-1 and TRBJ2-7; 7 nucleotides match TRBD1. The V gene's germline CDR1 is SGHRS and CDR2 YFSETQ. This CDR3 has 15 amino acids. Losses at the gene ends were 4 bases for V and 2 bases for J; bases not matched to a gene: 9. CDR3 region: CASSRDRFTTYEQYF. The CDR3 coding sequence is TGCGCCAGCAGCCGGGACAGATTTACAACCTACGAGCAGTACTTC. Based on the CDR3 plus reference TRBV5-1 and TRBJ2-7, the full variable domain is KAGVTQTPRYLIKTRGQQVTLSCSPISGHRSVSWYQQTPGQGLQFLFEYFSETQRNKGNFPGRFSGRQFSNSRSEMNVSTLELGDSALYLCASSRDRFTTYEQYFGPGTRLTVT.

The chain carries TRBV7-9 and TRBJ2-5; TRBD1 is a possible D gene (5 bases). Between the trimmed V and J ends, which lost 5 bases and 5 bases, there was a span of 18 bases. The CDR3 is made up of 15 amino acids. In germline, CDR1 is SEHNR, CDR2 FQNEAQ (reference sequence). The DNA for the CDR3 is TGTGCCAGCAGCCCACGACAGCTCCTCGGGGAGACCCAGTACTTC. Protein: CASSPRQLLGETQYF.

This rearrangement joins TRBV6-5 to TRBJ1-1; 8 bases agree with TRBD1. The trim removed 2 bases at V and 4 bases at J, leaving 6 bases unmatched. CDR3 length: 15 residues. Germline V gene data show CDR1 as MNHEY and CDR2 as SVGAGI. The CDR3 bases are TGTGCCAGCAGTTACCCAGGACAGGGCGTCACTGAAGCTTTCTTT. This translates into CASSYPGQGVTEAFF.

This clone was picked up one time. The J gene is TRBJ2-7, the V gene TRBV28, with 10 bases lining up with TRBD2. The CDR3 extends over 14 amino acids. The germline V gene has CDR1 MDHEN and CDR2 SYDVKM. V shed 6 bases, J shed 4 bases, and the junction held 6 bases outside the gene matches. Written as DNA, the CDR3 is TGTGCCAGCAGCTCTAGCGGGAGTCTGTACGAGCAGTACTTC. It is translated as CASSSSGSLYEQYF.

This clone has only a few counts. V is TRBV11-2 and J is TRBJ2-7; tentatively, D is TRBD2 (6 bases). The CDR3 is 12 residues long. Trimming stripped 6 bases from V and 0 bases from J, with 6 bases between. Germline V gene lookup returns CDR1 SGHAT and CDR2 FQNNGV. The CDR3 coding sequence is TGTGCCAGCAGGGGGGGCTCCTACGAGCAGTACTTC. Translating gives CASRGGSYEQYF.

The chain employs TRBV4-3 and TRBJ1-2; 9 bases align to TRBD1. The CDR3 is 16 amino acids. CDR1 is LGHNA and CDR2 is YSLEER in the germline V gene. The V and J ends lost 1 base and 1 base, in that order; junction bases with no gene match: 4. The CDR3 DNA reads TGCGCCAGCAGCCAAGGGACAGGGGCCCTTAACTATGGCTACACCTTC. Amino acid sequence: CASSQGTGALNYGYTF.

The gene calls are TRBV5-6 and TRBJ2-7; TRBD2 matches 8 bases. With V trimmed by 0 bases and J by 2 bases, 1 base remained unmatched. The CDR3 runs 14 residues. Germline loops: CDR1 SGHDT, CDR2 YYEEEE. CDR3 bases: TGTGCCAGCAGCTTGGCACTAGCGGCCTACGAGCAGTACTTC. Amino acid sequence: CASSLALAAYEQYF.

This clone appeared a few times. V gene TRBV23-1 combines with J gene TRBJ1-4; no firm D call. TRBV23-1 is marked as an open reading frame, function uncertain. The CDR3 is 12 amino acids. V was trimmed by 6 bases and J by 5 bases, leaving 7 bases between them. The chain's CDR3 is CASSPTNEKLFF. DNA of the CDR3: TGCGCCAGCAGCCCTACGAATGAAAAACTGTTTTTT.

V is TRBV7-2 and J is TRBJ2-7, with 11 nucleotides matching TRBD2. This CDR3 has 16 amino acids. With V trimmed by 5 bases and J by 5 bases, 11 bases remained unmatched. The germline V gene has CDR1 SGHTA and CDR2 FQGNSA. The CDR3: CASSQRLAGGRNEQYF. CDR3 coding DNA: TGTGCCAGCAGCCAGCGGCTAGCGGGAGGCCGAAACGAGCAGTACTTC.

The rearrangement uses TRBV3-1 (or the pseudogene TRBV3-2) and TRBJ2-4; the match to TRBD2 covers 8 bases. The junction had 5 bases not matched to a gene; V was cut back by 4 bases and J by 0 bases. Germline-derived CDR1 and CDR2 are LGHDT and YNNKEL (reference sequence). The CDR3 spans 16 residues. CDR3 region: CASSPRGGRAKNIQYF. In DNA, the CDR3 is TGTGCCAGCAGCCCCCGGGGGGGAAGAGCCAAAAACATTCAGTACTTC.